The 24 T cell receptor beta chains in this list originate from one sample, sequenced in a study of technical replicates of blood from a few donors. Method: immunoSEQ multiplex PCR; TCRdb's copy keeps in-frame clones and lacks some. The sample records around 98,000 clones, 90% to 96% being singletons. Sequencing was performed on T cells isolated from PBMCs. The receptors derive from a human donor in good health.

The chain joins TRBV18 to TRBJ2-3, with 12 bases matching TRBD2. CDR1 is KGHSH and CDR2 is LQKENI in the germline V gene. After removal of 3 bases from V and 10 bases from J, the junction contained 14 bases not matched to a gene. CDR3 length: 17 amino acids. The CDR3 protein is CASSPFDSSGGAWPQYF. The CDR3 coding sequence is TGTGCCAGCTCACCCTTCGATTCTAGCGGGGGGGCGTGGCCGCAGTATTTT.

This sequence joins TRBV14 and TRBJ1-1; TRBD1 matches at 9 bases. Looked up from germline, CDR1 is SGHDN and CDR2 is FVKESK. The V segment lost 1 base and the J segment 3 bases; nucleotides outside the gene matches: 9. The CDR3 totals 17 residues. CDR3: CASSQVTLRDRDTEAFF. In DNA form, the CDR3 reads TGTGCCAGCAGCCAAGTAACCCTCCGGGACAGGGACACTGAAGCTTTCTTT.

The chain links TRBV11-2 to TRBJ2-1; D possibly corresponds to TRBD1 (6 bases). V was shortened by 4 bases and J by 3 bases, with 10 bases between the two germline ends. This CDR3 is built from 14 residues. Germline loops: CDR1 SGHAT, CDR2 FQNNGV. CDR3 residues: CASSSDSFYNEQFF. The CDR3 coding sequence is TGTGCCAGCAGCTCGGACAGTTTCTACAATGAGCAGTTCTTC.

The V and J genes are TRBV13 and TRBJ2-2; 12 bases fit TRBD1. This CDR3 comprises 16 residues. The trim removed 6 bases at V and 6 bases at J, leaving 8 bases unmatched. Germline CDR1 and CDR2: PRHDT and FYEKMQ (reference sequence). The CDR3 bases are TGTGCCAGCAGGCTCCGGGGACAGGGGGCTGCCGGGGAGCTGTTTTTT. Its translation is CASRLRGQGAAGELFF.

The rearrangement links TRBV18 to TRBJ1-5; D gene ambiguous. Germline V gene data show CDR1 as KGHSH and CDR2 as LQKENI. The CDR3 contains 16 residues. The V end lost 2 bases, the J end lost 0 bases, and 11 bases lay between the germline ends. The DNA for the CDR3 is TGTGCCAGCTCACCATCTAGCCCGGGTAGCAATCAGCCCCAGCATTTT. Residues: CASSPSSPGSNQPQHF. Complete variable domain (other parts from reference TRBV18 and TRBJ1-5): NAGVMQNPRHLVRRRGQEARLRCSPMKGHSHVYWYRQLPEEGLKFMVYLQKENIIDESGMPKERFSAEFPKEGPSILRIQQVVRGDSAAYFCASSPSSPGSNQPQHFGDGTRLSIL.

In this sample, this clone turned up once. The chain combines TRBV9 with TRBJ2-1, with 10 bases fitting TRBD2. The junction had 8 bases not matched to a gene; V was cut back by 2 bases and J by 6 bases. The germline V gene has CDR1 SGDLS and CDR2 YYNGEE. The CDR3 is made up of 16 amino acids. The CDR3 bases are TGTGCCAGCAGCGTCTGGGGAACTAGCGGGGTCAATGAGCAGTTCTTC. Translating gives CASSVWGTSGVNEQFF. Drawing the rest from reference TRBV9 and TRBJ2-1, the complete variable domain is DSGVTQTPKHLITATGQRVTLRCSPRSGDLSVYWYQQSLDQGLQFLIQYYNGEERAKGNILERFSAQQFPDLHSELNLSSLELGDSALYFCASSVWGTSGVNEQFFGPGTRLTVL.

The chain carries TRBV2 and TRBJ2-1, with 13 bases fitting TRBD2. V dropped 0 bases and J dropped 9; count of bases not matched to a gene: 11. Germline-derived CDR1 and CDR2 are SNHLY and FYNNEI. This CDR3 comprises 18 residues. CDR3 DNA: TGTGCCAGCAGTGAAGCGCCCGGCGGACTAGCGGGAGTCGGTGAGCAGTTCTTC. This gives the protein CASSEAPGGLAGVGEQFF.

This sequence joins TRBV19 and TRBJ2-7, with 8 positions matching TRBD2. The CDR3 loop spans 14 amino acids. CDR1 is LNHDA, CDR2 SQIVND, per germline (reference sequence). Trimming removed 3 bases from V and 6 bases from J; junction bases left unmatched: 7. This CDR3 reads CASSIGLSGSEQYF. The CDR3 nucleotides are TGTGCCAGTAGTATTGGGCTCAGCGGGAGCGAGCAGTACTTC.

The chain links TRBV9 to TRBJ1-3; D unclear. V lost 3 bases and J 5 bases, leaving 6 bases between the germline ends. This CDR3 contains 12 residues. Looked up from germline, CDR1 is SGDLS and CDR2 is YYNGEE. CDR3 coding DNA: TGTGCCAGCAGCGGACTGAGAAACACCATATATTTT. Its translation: CASSGLRNTIYF.

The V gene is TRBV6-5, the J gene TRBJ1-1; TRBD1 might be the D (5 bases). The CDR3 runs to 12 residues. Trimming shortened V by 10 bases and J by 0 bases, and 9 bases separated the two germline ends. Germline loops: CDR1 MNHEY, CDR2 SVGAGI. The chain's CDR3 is CATTGLNTEAFF. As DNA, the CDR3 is TGTGCCACCACAGGACTGAACACTGAAGCTTTCTTT.

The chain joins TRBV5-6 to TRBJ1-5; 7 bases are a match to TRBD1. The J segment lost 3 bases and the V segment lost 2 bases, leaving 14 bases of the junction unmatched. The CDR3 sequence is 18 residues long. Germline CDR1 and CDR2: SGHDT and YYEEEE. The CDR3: CASSFNRNRGSHNQPQHF. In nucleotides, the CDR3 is TGTGCCAGCAGCTTCAACCGAAACAGGGGCTCCCACAATCAGCCCCAGCATTTT.

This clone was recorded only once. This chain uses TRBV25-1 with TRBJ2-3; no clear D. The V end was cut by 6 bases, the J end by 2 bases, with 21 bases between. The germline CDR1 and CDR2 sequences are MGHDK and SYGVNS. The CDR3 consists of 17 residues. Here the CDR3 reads CASSPRLTFDLTDTQYF. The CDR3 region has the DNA TGTGCCAGCAGCCCTAGGCTAACTTTCGACCTCACAGATACGCAGTATTTT.

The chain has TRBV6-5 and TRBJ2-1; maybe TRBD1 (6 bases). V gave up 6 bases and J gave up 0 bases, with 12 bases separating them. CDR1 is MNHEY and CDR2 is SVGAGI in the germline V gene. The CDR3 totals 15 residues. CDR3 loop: CASRKDSGSYNEQFF. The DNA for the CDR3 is TGTGCCAGCAGAAAGGACAGCGGCTCCTACAATGAGCAGTTCTTC.

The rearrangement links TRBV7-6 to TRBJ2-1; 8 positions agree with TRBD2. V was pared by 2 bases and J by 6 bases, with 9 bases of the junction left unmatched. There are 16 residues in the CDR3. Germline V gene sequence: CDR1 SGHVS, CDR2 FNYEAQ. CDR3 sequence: CASSLNSGGDFNEQFF. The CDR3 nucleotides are TGTGCCAGCAGCTTAAACAGCGGGGGTGACTTCAATGAGCAGTTCTTC.

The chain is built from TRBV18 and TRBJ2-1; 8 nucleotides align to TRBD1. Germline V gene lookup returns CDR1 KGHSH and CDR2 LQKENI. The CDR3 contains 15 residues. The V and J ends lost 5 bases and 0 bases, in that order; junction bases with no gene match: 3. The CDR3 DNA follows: TGTGCCAGCTCAACCGGGACAGGCTCCTACAATGAGCAGTTCTTC. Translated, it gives CASSTGTGSYNEQFF. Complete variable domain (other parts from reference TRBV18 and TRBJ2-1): NAGVMQNPRHLVRRRGQEARLRCSPMKGHSHVYWYRQLPEEGLKFMVYLQKENIIDESGMPKERFSAEFPKEGPSILRIQQVVRGDSAAYFCASSTGTGSYNEQFFGPGTRLTVL.

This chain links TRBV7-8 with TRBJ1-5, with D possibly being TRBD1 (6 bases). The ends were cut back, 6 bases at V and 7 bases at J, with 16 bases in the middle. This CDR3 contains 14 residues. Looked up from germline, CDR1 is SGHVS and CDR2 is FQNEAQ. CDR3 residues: CASRPGASSQPQHF. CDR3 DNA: TGTGCCAGCAGACCAGGGGCCTCCTCCCAGCCCCAGCATTTT.

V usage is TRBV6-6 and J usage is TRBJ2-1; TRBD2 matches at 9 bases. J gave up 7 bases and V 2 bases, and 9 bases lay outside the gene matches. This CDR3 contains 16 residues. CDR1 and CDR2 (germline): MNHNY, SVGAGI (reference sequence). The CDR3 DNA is TGTGCCAGCAGTTACATCGGCGGGGGGGCGTATAATGAGCAGTTCTTC. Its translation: CASSYIGGGAYNEQFF.

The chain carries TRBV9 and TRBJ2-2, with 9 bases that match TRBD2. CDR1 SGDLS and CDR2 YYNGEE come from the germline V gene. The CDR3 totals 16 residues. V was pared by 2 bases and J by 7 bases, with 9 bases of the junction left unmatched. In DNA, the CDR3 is TGTGCCAGCAGCGTCAGGGGGACTAGCTTGATCGGGGAGCTGTTTTTT. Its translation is CASSVRGTSLIGELFF.

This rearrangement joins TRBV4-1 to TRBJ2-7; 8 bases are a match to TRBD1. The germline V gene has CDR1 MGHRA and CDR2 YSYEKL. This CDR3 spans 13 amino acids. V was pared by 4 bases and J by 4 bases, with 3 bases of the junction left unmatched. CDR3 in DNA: TGCGCCAGCAGCCTGGACAGGGTTTACGAGCAGTACTTC. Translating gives CASSLDRVYEQYF.

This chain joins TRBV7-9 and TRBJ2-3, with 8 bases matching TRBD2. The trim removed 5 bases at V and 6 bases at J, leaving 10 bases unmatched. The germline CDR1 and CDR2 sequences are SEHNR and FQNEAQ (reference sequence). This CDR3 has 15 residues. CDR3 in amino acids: CASSPLAGRGDTQYF. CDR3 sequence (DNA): TGTGCCAGCAGCCCCTTAGCGGGAAGGGGGGATACGCAGTATTTT.

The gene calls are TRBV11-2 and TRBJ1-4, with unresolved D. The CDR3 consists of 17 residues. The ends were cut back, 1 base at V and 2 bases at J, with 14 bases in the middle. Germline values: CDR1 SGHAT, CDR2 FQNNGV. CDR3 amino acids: CASSLGRGVRTNEKLFF. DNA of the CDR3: TGTGCCAGCAGCTTAGGTCGGGGAGTGAGGACTAATGAAAAACTGTTTTTT.

The CDR3 nucleotides are TGTGCCAGCAGCTTAGTCTCCCGGACTGAAGCTTTCTTT. Translating it yields CASSLVSRTEAFF. J is TRBJ1-1 and V is TRBV11-3; D uncertain. Germline loops: CDR1 SGHNT, CDR2 YENEEA. The CDR3 totals 13 residues. With 1 base removed from V and 5 bases from J, the gap between germline ends came to 8 bases.

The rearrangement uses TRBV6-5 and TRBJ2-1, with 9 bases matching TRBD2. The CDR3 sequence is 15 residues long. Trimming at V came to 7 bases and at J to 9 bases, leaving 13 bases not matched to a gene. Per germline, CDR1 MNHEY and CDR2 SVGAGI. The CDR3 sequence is CASTLRRGGHGEQFF. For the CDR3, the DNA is TGTGCCAGCACCCTGAGGCGGGGGGGCCACGGTGAGCAGTTCTTC.

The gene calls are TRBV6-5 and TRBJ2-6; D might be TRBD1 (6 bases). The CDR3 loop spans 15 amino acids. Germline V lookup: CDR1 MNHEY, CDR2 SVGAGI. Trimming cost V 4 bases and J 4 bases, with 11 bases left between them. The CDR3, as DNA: TGTGCCAGCAGTTCTACAGGGTACGGGGCCAACGTCCTGACTTTC. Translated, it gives CASSSTGYGANVLTF.